The T cell receptor beta chain under discussion was sequenced for a study of T-cell reconstitution after alpha-beta-depleted transplantation in children. This CDR3 contains 16 residues. Germline assignment: CDR1 SGHDT and CDR2 YYEEEE. V lost 7 bases and J lost 3; bases outside the gene matches: 10. Unique molecular identifiers were used to barcode this TCRbeta library. TCRdb ran MiXCR on the PCR reads and lists one entry per CDR3 protein. The sample carries 500,000 to 600,000 distinct CDR3 sequences, around 19% recorded once. This clonotype was seen a handful of times. This sequence joins TRBV5-6 and TRBJ2-1; 10 bases fit TRBD2. The sample consisted of PBMCs from the stem cell graft donor, taken from the stem cell graft. The receptor was isolated from a human donor who donated a stem cell graft to a child with acute lymphoblastic leukemia. The CDR3 loop is CASSSSSGGFYNEQFF. The DNA of the CDR3 is TGTGCCAGCTCTTCCTCTAGCGGGGGTTTCTACAATGAGCAGTTCTTC.